These 14 T cell receptor beta chains were sequenced from one sample in a study of blood T cell repertoires in COVID-19 (TCRdb year 2020). The library was built by means of the immunoSEQ multiplex PCR assay. TCRdb took over this immuneACCESS table, retaining in-frame rearrangements with V and J assigned. Such tables are incomplete; in checked studies, under half of the missing clones stem from an unresolved V gene, and the remainder is unexplained. The sample table lists around 280,000 clones, about 90% of them with a count of one. Together, the top ten hold about 2.2% of the sample. The sequencing sample was made of peripheral blood. These receptors came from a woman aged 45-59 years who had recovered from COVID-19.

The chain joins TRBV27 to TRBJ1-1; no definite D call. Germline-derived CDR1 and CDR2 are MNHEY and SMNVEV (reference sequence). This CDR3 comprises 14 residues. V was clipped by 6 bases and J by 5 bases, with 16 bases between them. The CDR3 coding sequence is TGTGCCAGCAGCCGGAGGACGGATAAGACTGAAGCTTTCTTT. Translation: CASSRRTDKTEAFF.

The gene calls are TRBV13 and TRBJ2-7; tentative D call: TRBD2 (6 bases). This CDR3 is built from 16 residues. Germline CDR1 and CDR2: PRHDT and FYEKMQ (reference sequence). V lost 7 bases and J 7 bases, leaving 26 bases between the germline ends. The CDR3, as DNA: TGTGCCAGCACCAAGTTACTAGGAGGCCGCGCGGGAGAGCAGTACTTC. It specifies CASTKLLGGRAGEQYF.

The J gene is TRBJ1-2, the V gene TRBV21-1; the DNA was not used to check the table's D call, TRBD1. TRBV21-1 is a recognized pseudogene. The CDR3 runs to 14 residues. CDR3: CASSKSTQSYGYTF. The CDR3 nucleotides read TGTGCCAGCAGCAAATCAACACAGTCCTATGGCTACACCTTC.

This clone showed up just once. This chain links TRBV11-2 with TRBJ2-1; 8 bases align to TRBD2. Germline V gene sequence: CDR1 SGHAT, CDR2 FQNNGV. This CDR3 is 16 amino acids long. The ends lost 3 bases at V and 0 bases at J; junction bases unmatched: 4. CDR3 in DNA: TGTGCCAGCAGCTTCTTAGCGGGGCTCTCCTACAATGAGCAGTTCTTC. This sequence encodes CASSFLAGLSYNEQFF.

The chain combines TRBV6-5 with TRBJ1-2, with unresolved D. This CDR3 spans 15 amino acids. Trimming stripped 5 bases from V and 5 bases from J, with 18 bases between. The V gene's germline CDR1 is MNHEY and CDR2 SVGAGI. CDR3 residues: CASSQYGIQSYGYTF. The CDR3 DNA sequence: TGTGCCAGCAGTCAATACGGGATACAATCGTATGGCTACACCTTC.

This clone has a handful of counts. The genes are TRBV7-2 and TRBJ1-2, with D uncertain. V was trimmed by 0 bases and J by 8 bases, leaving 10 bases between them. Germline assignment: CDR1 SGHTA and CDR2 FQGNSA. The CDR3 sequence is 13 residues long. The CDR3 sequence is CASSLASYEGYTF. CDR3 DNA sequence: TGTGCCAGCAGCTTAGCGTCCTACGAAGGCTACACCTTC.

This clone came up once. This chain joins TRBV4-3 and TRBJ2-5; TRBD2 agrees at 10 bases. CDR1 and CDR2 (germline): LGHNA, YSLEER. There are 18 residues in the CDR3. J gave up 3 bases and V 1 base, and 11 bases lay outside the gene matches. The CDR3 DNA sequence: TGCGCCAGCAGCCAAGGTGTTTCTAGCGGGAGAGGCAAAGAGACCCAGTACTTC. This sequence encodes CASSQGVSSGRGKETQYF.

The J gene is TRBJ1-5, the V gene TRBV19, with D tentatively TRBD1 (5 bases). The germline gives CDR1 LNHDA, CDR2 SQIVND (reference sequence). Trimming removed 10 bases at V and 0 bases at J, with 10 bases between. There are 13 residues in the CDR3. CDR3 sequence: CATWDFSNQPQHF. CDR3 coding DNA: TGTGCCACTTGGGACTTTAGCAATCAGCCCCAGCATTTT.

The chain employs TRBV29-1 and TRBJ2-2; 9 nucleotides match TRBD2. V was pared by 5 bases and J by 6 bases, with 7 bases of the junction left unmatched. Germline V gives CDR1 SQVTM, CDR2 ANQGSEA. The length of the CDR3 is 14 residues. The CDR3 loop is CSVSPTSGAGELFF. DNA for the CDR3: TGCAGCGTTAGCCCGACTAGCGGCGCCGGGGAGCTGTTTTTT.

The rearrangement joins TRBV27 to TRBJ2-3, with D possibly being TRBD2 (6 bases). Per germline, CDR1 MNHEY and CDR2 SMNVEV (reference sequence). V was cut by 6 bases and J by 2 bases, with 12 bases left in between. This CDR3 contains 14 residues. The CDR3 is CASSLKDYTDTQYF. For the CDR3, the DNA is TGTGCCAGCAGCCTTAAGGACTACACAGATACGCAGTATTTT.

J is TRBJ2-1 and V is TRBV7-2, with 7 bases identical to TRBD2. The trim removed 2 bases at V and 8 bases at J, leaving 9 bases unmatched. CDR3 length equals 15 residues. Per germline, CDR1 SGHTA and CDR2 FQGNSA. The CDR3 DNA sequence: TGTGCCAGCAGCTTAATGGCGGGAGCCTCCGATGAGCAGTTCTTC. The encoded protein is CASSLMAGASDEQFF.

This rearrangement joins TRBV10-3 to TRBJ2-3; 8 bases are shared with TRBD2. Germline CDR1 ENHRY, CDR2 SYGVKD. Trimming at V came to 4 bases and at J to 0 bases, leaving 6 bases not matched to a gene. CDR3 length equals 16 residues. DNA of the CDR3: TGTGCCATCAGTGGGAGGGCGGGGGGCAGCACAGATACGCAGTATTTT. It translates to CAISGRAGGSTDTQYF.

This CDR3 is CASSLMYGNTEAFF. DNA of the CDR3: TGTGCCAGCAGTCTGATGTACGGGAACACTGAAGCTTTCTTT. The rearrangement links TRBV27 to TRBJ1-1; D unclear. Germline CDR1 is MNHEY and CDR2 is SMNVEV (reference sequence). The CDR3 runs to 14 residues. Trimming shortened V by 5 bases and J by 1 base, and 11 bases separated the two germline ends.

V usage is TRBV5-5 and J usage is TRBJ2-7; no reliable D call. From germline, CDR1 is SGHKS and CDR2 YYEKEE (reference sequence). The CDR3 totals 14 residues. V shed 2 bases and J shed 5 bases, with 14 bases lying between them. The CDR3 here is CASSFEIPTHEQYF. The CDR3 nucleotides are TGTGCCAGCAGCTTTGAAATTCCTACCCACGAGCAGTACTTC.